The present entry profiles one TCR beta chain with its context. What it binds is unknown. A read error may produce the germline difference seen at one junction end. These data originate in a study of regulatory T cells in long-lasting Graves disease. Construction of the TCR beta libraries employed iRepertoire HTBI primers in conjunction with Arm-PCR of CDR3 regions. TCRdb reprocessed the multiplex PCR reads with MiXCR, giving one entry per CDR3 protein. The sample records about 530,000 distinct CDR3 sequences, 15% to 20% being singletons. The time point denotes: newly diagnosed GD, antithyroid drugs for less than 3 months. Preparation of the TCR library used RNA extracted from PBMCs. Points from the study as a whole: The sample size was small, and this may have reduced accuracy.

CDR3 size: 15 residues. Germline CDR1 and CDR2: SNHLY and FYNNEI. Another study also made use of these data, one on T cells in Graves' hyperthyroidism and ophthalmopathy. Per that paper: Diagnosing involved the use of clinical symptoms, serum thyroxine and TRAb, thyroid ultrasound and orbital computed tomography.

J is TRBJ2-5 and V is TRBV2; D not certain. The material sequenced was peripheral blood mononuclear cells (PBMCs), taken at new diagnosis, from a patient treated with antithyroid drugs. This TCR was recovered from a woman between 40 and 65 years old with Graves disease. The CDR3 reads CASSPGSNDQEAQYF. Written as DNA, the CDR3 is TGTGCCAGCAGTCCCGGGTCGAATGACCAAGAGGCCCAGTACTTC.